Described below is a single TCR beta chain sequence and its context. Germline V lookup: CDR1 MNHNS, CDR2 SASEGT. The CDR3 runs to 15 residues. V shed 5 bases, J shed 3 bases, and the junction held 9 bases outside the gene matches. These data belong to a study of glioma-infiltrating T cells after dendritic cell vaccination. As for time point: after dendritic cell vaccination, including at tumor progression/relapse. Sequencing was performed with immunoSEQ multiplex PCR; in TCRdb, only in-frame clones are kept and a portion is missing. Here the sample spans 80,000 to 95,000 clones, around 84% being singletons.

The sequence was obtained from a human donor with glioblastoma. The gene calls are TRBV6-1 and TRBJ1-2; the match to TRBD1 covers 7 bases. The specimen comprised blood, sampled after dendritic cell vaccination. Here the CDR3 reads CASSKGDSFYYGYTF. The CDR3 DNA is TGTGCCAGCAGTAAAGGGGACAGCTTTTACTATGGCTACACCTTC.